A single sample is the source of the 26 T cell receptor beta chains below, sequenced in a study of graft-versus-host responses after intestinal transplantation. For these TCRs, the target antigens are not known. TCRdb's copy holds only in-frame clones and misses some; the assay was immunoSEQ multiplex PCR. The sample contains some 110,000 clones, less than 95% of which appear only once. Sequenced here: unstimulated CD4+ T cells sorted from spleen or lymph node cells, sampled before intestinal transplant. The source is a human donor who received an intestinal transplant.

A single count supports this clone. This chain connects TRBV7-2 to TRBJ2-7, with D perhaps matching TRBD1 (6 bases). CDR1 SGHTA and CDR2 FQGNSA come from the germline V gene. Between the trimmed V and J ends, which lost 5 bases and 3 bases, there was a span of 14 bases. This CDR3 contains 14 residues. The CDR3, as DNA: TGTGCCAGCAGCCAAGACAGGTCCTTCTACGAGCAGTACTTC. It specifies CASSQDRSFYEQYF.

The chain uses TRBV28 and TRBJ1-1, with 7 bases that match TRBD1. The V and J ends lost 5 bases and 10 bases, in that order; junction bases with no gene match: 13. CDR3 length: 14 residues. Looked up from germline, CDR1 is MDHEN and CDR2 is SYDVKM. CDR3 sequence (DNA): TGTGCCAGCAGTATAGGGGGCGAGGTCGGAGGAGCTTTCTTT. Translated: CASSIGGEVGGAFF. The whole variable domain, remainder taken from reference TRBV28 and TRBJ1-1, is DVKVTQSSRYLVKRTGEKVFLECVQDMDHENMFWYRQDPGLGLRLIYFSYDVKMKEKGDIPEGYSVSREKKERFSLILESASTNQTSMYLCASSIGGEVGGAFFGQGTRLTVV.

V and J are TRBV19 and TRBJ1-1; D gene uncertain. Looked up from germline, CDR1 is LNHDA and CDR2 is SQIVND (reference sequence). The CDR3 extends over 15 amino acids. Trimming left V 1 base short and J 1 base short, with 10 bases between. This chain's CDR3 is CASSIVGRPNTEAFF. In DNA form, the CDR3 reads TGTGCCAGTAGTATAGTCGGCAGGCCGAACACTGAAGCTTTCTTT.

This chain connects TRBV11-3 to TRBJ2-1, with 8 bases that match TRBD2. This CDR3 region has 16 residues. Germline assignment: CDR1 SGHNT and CDR2 YENEEA. J gave up 6 bases and V 5 bases, and 12 bases lay outside the gene matches. The chain's CDR3 is CASSLTGGPFFNEQFF. CDR3 nucleotides: TGTGCCAGCAGCCTAACGGGGGGGCCTTTTTTCAATGAGCAGTTCTTC.

The rearrangement joins TRBV5-1 to TRBJ2-5, with 11 bases aligning to TRBD2. Germline CDR1 reads SGHRS; CDR2 reads YFSETQ. With V trimmed by 0 bases and J by 5 bases, 6 bases remained unmatched. This CDR3 is 16 amino acids long. This CDR3 is CASSLGLAGTVETQYF. DNA of the CDR3: TGCGCCAGCAGCTTGGGACTAGCGGGGACCGTGGAGACCCAGTACTTC.

The genes are TRBV5-1 and TRBJ2-1; 7 bases are shared with TRBD1. Germline CDR1 is SGHRS and CDR2 is YFSETQ. V lost 4 bases, J lost 1 base, and 5 bases stayed unmatched. The CDR3 covers 15 residues. The CDR3 sequence: CASSRTGPSYNEQFF. CDR3 in DNA: TGCGCCAGCAGCCGGACAGGTCCGTCCTACAATGAGCAGTTCTTC.

The V and J genes are TRBV6-1 and TRBJ1-3; perhaps TRBD1 as D (5 bases). Trimming took off 5 bases at V and 0 bases at J, with 11 bases between the two ends. The CDR3 length is 15 residues. CDR1 and CDR2 (germline): MNHNS, SASEGT. This CDR3 is CASSTDSNSGNTIYF. As DNA, the CDR3 is TGTGCCAGCAGTACAGACAGCAACTCTGGAAACACCATATATTTT.

The chain carries TRBV6-5 and TRBJ2-7, with 8 bases matching TRBD2. There are 15 residues in the CDR3. Trimming cost V 2 bases and J 3 bases; bases outside gene matches: 6. Germline CDR1 reads MNHEY; CDR2 reads SVGAGI. The CDR3 sequence: CASSYRQGTSYEQYF. CDR3 bases: TGTGCCAGCAGTTACCGCCAGGGGACTAGCTACGAGCAGTACTTC.

The chain employs TRBV15 and TRBJ2-7; 10 bases are a match to TRBD1. This CDR3 region has 15 residues. Germline values: CDR1 LNHNV, CDR2 YYDKDF (reference sequence). V trimming: 5 bases; J trimming: 7 bases; junction bases outside the gene matches: 11. The CDR3 loop reads CATSGLRQGAGEQYF. The CDR3 coding sequence is TGTGCCACCAGCGGTCTTCGACAGGGGGCGGGAGAGCAGTACTTC.

The chain employs TRBV19 and TRBJ2-7, with TRBD2 identical over 8 bases. V gave up 1 base and J gave up 3 bases; unmatched junction bases: 5. Per germline, CDR1 LNHDA and CDR2 SQIVND (reference sequence). CDR3 length: 15 residues. CDR3: CASSIGLAGVYEQYF. CDR3 nucleotides: TGTGCCAGTAGTATAGGGCTAGCGGGCGTCTACGAGCAGTACTTC.

This rearrangement joins TRBV11-3 to TRBJ2-5; 8 positions match TRBD2. Germline V gene sequence: CDR1 SGHNT, CDR2 YENEEA. The CDR3 totals 16 residues. J gave up 2 bases and V 1 base, and 6 bases lay outside the gene matches. The CDR3 protein is CASSLGGSGGQETQYF. DNA for the CDR3: TGTGCCAGCAGCTTAGGTGGCAGCGGGGGTCAAGAGACCCAGTACTTC.

V usage is TRBV28 and J usage is TRBJ2-2, with D perhaps TRBD1 (6 bases). CDR3 size: 14 residues. V lost 2 bases and J 6 bases, leaving 10 bases between the germline ends. Germline V lookup: CDR1 MDHEN, CDR2 SYDVKM. CDR3 sequence: CASSLVQGAGELFF. DNA of the CDR3: TGTGCCAGCAGTTTAGTACAGGGTGCCGGGGAGCTGTTTTTT.

The chain recombines TRBV7-2 with TRBJ2-1, with D unresolved. Between the trimmed V and J ends, which lost 1 base and 4 bases, there was a span of 5 bases. Looked up from germline, CDR1 is SGHTA and CDR2 is FQGNSA. This CDR3 has 13 residues. The CDR3 region is CASSLGQYNEQFF. CDR3 nucleotide sequence: TGTGCCAGCAGCTTAGGGCAGTACAATGAGCAGTTCTTC.

A single count supports this clone. The V and J genes are TRBV28 and TRBJ2-2; D is undetermined. The germline V and J ends were trimmed by 2 bases and 13 bases, with 8 bases remaining between them. Germline loops: CDR1 MDHEN, CDR2 SYDVKM. The CDR3 length is 11 residues. The CDR3 nucleotides read TGTGCCAGCAGTTTAGCGGCCCGGCTGTTTTTT. This encodes CASSLAARLFF.

The genes are TRBV4-3 and TRBJ2-2; the D gene is possibly TRBD1 (5 bases). V lost 2 bases, J lost 3 bases, and 10 bases lay in between. The CDR3 is 15 residues long. Germline CDR1 is LGHNA and CDR2 is YSLEER. The CDR3 loop is CASSQRVGDTGELFF. The CDR3 nucleotides read TGCGCCAGCAGCCAAAGGGTAGGGGACACCGGGGAGCTGTTTTTT.

V and J are TRBV5-1 and TRBJ1-2, with D possibly being TRBD1 (5 bases). CDR1 is SGHRS, CDR2 YFSETQ, per germline. V lost 4 bases to trimming and J lost 7 bases, with 20 bases between them. This CDR3 spans 15 amino acids. CDR3 loop: CASSAPPPGSGGYTF. The DNA for the CDR3 is TGCGCCAGCAGCGCCCCTCCACCAGGGTCCGGTGGCTACACCTTC.

V usage is TRBV19 and J usage is TRBJ2-5, with 7 bases fitting TRBD2. V dropped 8 bases and J dropped 5; count of bases not matched to a gene: 11. CDR3 length equals 14 residues. The V gene's germline CDR1 is LNHDA and CDR2 SQIVND (reference sequence). The CDR3 nucleotides read TGTGCCAGTGGGGGAGGGGTCCGTACGGAGACCCAGTACTTC. Residues: CASGGGVRTETQYF.

The gene calls are TRBV2 and TRBJ2-1, with 9 bases fitting TRBD2. V dropped 5 bases and J dropped 6; count of bases not matched to a gene: 5. The germline CDR1 and CDR2 sequences are SNHLY and FYNNEI. This CDR3 spans 14 amino acids. The CDR3 DNA reads as TGTGCCAGCAGTTGGACTAGCGCTACCAATGAGCAGTTCTTC. This gives the protein CASSWTSATNEQFF.

The V call is TRBV6-1, the J call TRBJ2-6; TRBD1 might be the D (5 bases). CDR3 size: 18 residues. V lost 4 bases to trimming and J lost 2 bases, with 18 bases between them. The germline V gene has CDR1 MNHNS and CDR2 SASEGT. CDR3 loop: CASSGSQGNMAGANVLTF. The CDR3 nucleotides are TGTGCCAGCAGTGGTTCCCAGGGTAATATGGCTGGGGCCAACGTCCTGACTTTC.

J is TRBJ1-3 and V is TRBV18; D not certain. There are 15 residues in the CDR3. V was shortened by 2 bases and J by 1 base, with 9 bases between the two germline ends. Germline-derived CDR1 and CDR2 are KGHSH and LQKENI. The CDR3 spells CASSPTGESGNTIYF. The CDR3 region has the DNA TGTGCCAGCTCACCAACGGGAGAGTCTGGAAACACCATATATTTT.

This clone was recorded only once. This chain links TRBV6-1 with TRBJ1-6, with 11 bases identical to TRBD1. Germline V gene data show CDR1 as MNHNS and CDR2 as SASEGT. There are 14 residues in the CDR3. V dropped 8 bases and J dropped 8; count of bases not matched to a gene: 5. In DNA form, the CDR3 reads TGTGCCAGCTGCTGGACAGGGGGCTATTCACCCCTCCACTTT. Its protein product is CASCWTGGYSPLHF.

The V and J genes are TRBV5-1 and TRBJ2-7; 8 nucleotides match TRBD2. V shed 2 bases, J shed 2 bases, and the junction held 6 bases outside the gene matches. Germline assignment: CDR1 SGHRS and CDR2 YFSETQ. The CDR3 consists of 15 residues. The CDR3 nucleotides read TGCGCCAGCAGCTTATACTTAGCGGGGCCCTACGAGCAGTACTTC. Translating it yields CASSLYLAGPYEQYF.

The chain carries TRBV5-1 and TRBJ2-1; 11 bases align to TRBD1. Germline lookup yields CDR1 SGHRS and CDR2 YFSETQ. V lost 0 bases, J lost 7 bases, and 3 bases stayed unmatched. The CDR3 is 15 residues long. DNA of the CDR3: TGCGCCAGCAGCTTGGTGGGACAGGGGGTTAATGAGCAGTTCTTC. Translating it yields CASSLVGQGVNEQFF.

This sequence joins TRBV7-8 and TRBJ1-1; TRBD1 might be the D (5 bases). The ends were cut back, 3 bases at V and 0 bases at J, with 17 bases in the middle. Germline values: CDR1 SGHVS, CDR2 FQNEAQ. The CDR3 covers 17 residues. The CDR3 loop is CASSFDRVGGMNTEAFF. CDR3 in DNA: TGTGCCAGCAGCTTCGATAGGGTGGGGGGAATGAACACTGAAGCTTTCTTT.

The chain combines TRBV5-4 with TRBJ2-1; TRBD2 is a possible D gene (6 bases). V was trimmed by 0 bases and J by 2 bases, leaving 6 bases between them. Germline V lookup: CDR1 SGHNT, CDR2 YYREEE (reference sequence). This CDR3 comprises 14 residues. The CDR3 protein is CASSLGGAYNEQFF. In DNA, the CDR3 is TGTGCCAGCAGCTTGGGCGGGGCCTACAATGAGCAGTTCTTC.

This clone has just one count. The chain couples TRBV7-9 to TRBJ1-1; D remains unclear. The V gene's germline CDR1 is SEHNR and CDR2 FQNEAQ (reference sequence). This CDR3 is 15 amino acids long. V lost 5 bases to trimming and J lost 0 bases, with 13 bases between them. DNA for the CDR3: TGTGCCAGCAGCAAAAGGGAGCTTATGAACACTGAAGCTTTCTTT. The encoded protein is CASSKRELMNTEAFF.